This TCR beta chain came from a study of shared clonotypes between healthy human individuals. The assay was immunoSEQ multiplex PCR, and TCRdb's table has in-frame clones only and misses some. The sample includes around 560,000 clones, approximately 95% of them seen just once. CD45RO-negative, CCR7-selected cells formed the naive CD8 fraction, which excluded terminally differentiated effector memory CD45RA+ cells. CDR3 size: 15 residues. Losses at the gene ends were 6 bases for V and 2 bases for J; bases not matched to a gene: 8. Germline CDR1 is MDHEN and CDR2 is SYDVKM. Study-wide points: The study found lower generation probabilities in non-shared clonotypes than in those shared by all four donors.

As for this clone: The target antigen is unknown.

Material: naive CD8+ T cells sorted from blood. The chain employs TRBV28 and TRBJ2-7; 9 positions match TRBD2. The sequence was obtained from a woman in her thirties in good health. CDR3 residues: CASSRPLAGTYEQYF. The CDR3 nucleotides read TGTGCCAGCAGCCGTCCTCTAGCGGGAACCTACGAGCAGTACTTC.